These 27 T cell receptor beta chains were all obtained from the same sample, sequenced in a study of response to subunit inactivated influenza vaccine. TCRdb passed the RT-PCR reads through MiXCR, listing each CDR3 protein once. The profile shows some 800,000 distinct CDR3 sequences, 21% of them singletons. The sequencing used PBMCs from blood, collected 5 days after vaccination. These receptors came from a man between 50 and 59 years old who received an inactivated influenza vaccine.

This clonotype is a singleton in its sample. The chain uses TRBV28 and TRBJ2-7; D call uncertain. There are 13 residues in the CDR3. V was shortened by 4 bases and J by 1 base, with 8 bases between the two germline ends. CDR1 and CDR2 from the germline V gene are MDHEN and SYDVKM. The CDR3 DNA sequence: TGTGCCAGCAGTTCGTGGCAGTCCTACGAGCAGTACTTC. It specifies CASSSWQSYEQYF. Complete variable domain (other parts from reference TRBV28 and TRBJ2-7): DVKVTQSSRYLVKRTGEKVFLECVQDMDHENMFWYRQDPGLGLRLIYFSYDVKMKEKGDIPEGYSVSREKKERFSLILESASTNQTSMYLCASSSWQSYEQYFGPGTRLTVT.

The gene calls are TRBV6-2 or TRBV6-3 and TRBJ2-1; weak D call: TRBD2 (5 bases). V lost 7 bases and J 3 bases, leaving 13 bases between the germline ends. The CDR3 runs to 14 residues. Germline CDR1 MNHEY, CDR2 SVGEGT. The CDR3 sequence is CASISAGLYNEQFF. CDR3 in DNA: TGTGCCAGCATATCGGCGGGTCTCTACAATGAGCAGTTCTTC.

This chain joins TRBV20-1 and TRBJ2-1, with TRBD2 matching over 7 bases. Germline values: CDR1 DFQATT, CDR2 SNEGSKA (reference sequence). CDR3 length: 16 residues. The trim removed 2 bases at V and 6 bases at J, leaving 13 bases unmatched. CDR3 residues: CSARRSSGPLFNEQFF. CDR3 nucleotide sequence: TGCAGTGCTAGAAGGAGTAGCGGGCCACTTTTCAATGAGCAGTTCTTC.

This clonotype was found a few times. One junction end disagrees with the germline gene, perhaps due to a read error. The chain combines TRBV20-1 with TRBJ2-3; D uncertain. CDR3 length: 9 amino acids. Germline V gene sequence: CDR1 DFQATT, CDR2 SNEGSKA (reference sequence). CDR3: CSAPRPGNF. The CDR3 region has the DNA TGCAGTGCGCCACGCCCTGGGAATTTT.

V and J are TRBV28 and TRBJ2-2; D not resolved. From germline, CDR1 is MDHEN and CDR2 SYDVKM. V was pared by 3 bases and J by 7 bases, with 6 bases between. The length of the CDR3 is 12 residues. CDR3 in amino acids: CASSLGIGELFF. The CDR3 bases are TGTGCCAGCAGTTTGGGGATCGGGGAGCTGTTTTTT.

This clonotype turned up a few times. The genes are TRBV2 and TRBJ2-2, with 8 bases that match TRBD1. With V trimmed by 4 bases and J by 6 bases, 4 bases remained unmatched. The CDR3 has 14 amino acids. Germline assignment: CDR1 SNHLY and CDR2 FYNNEI. CDR3 in DNA: TGTGCCAGCAGTGTGAGACAGGGGTCCGGGGAGCTGTTTTTT. Protein product: CASSVRQGSGELFF.

This clonotype was counted only a few times. The V gene is TRBV5-1, the J gene TRBJ2-1; D assignment may be TRBD1 or TRBD2 (5 bases each). CDR1 and CDR2 from the germline V gene are SGHRS and YFSETQ. The CDR3 covers 14 residues. Trimming took off 0 bases at V and 6 bases at J, with 10 bases between the two ends. The DNA for the CDR3 is TGCGCCAGCAGCTTGGTGTCAGGGACCAATGAGCAGTTCTTC. This encodes CASSLVSGTNEQFF.

This clonotype was seen more than once but under ten times. The chain employs TRBV6-1 and TRBJ2-1, with 10 bases lining up with TRBD1. The germline V gene has CDR1 MNHNS and CDR2 SASEGT. The CDR3 loop spans 18 amino acids. With 7 bases clipped from V and 6 bases from J, the junction kept 18 bases outside the gene matches. CDR3 in amino acids: CASNPAGTGDVLVNEQFF. The DNA of the CDR3 is TGTGCCAGCAACCCGGCGGGGACAGGGGACGTTTTGGTCAATGAGCAGTTCTTC.

The chain couples TRBV3-1 to TRBJ2-5, with D uncertain. V was shortened by 2 bases and J by 1 base, with 8 bases between the two germline ends. The germline V gene encodes CDR1 LGHDT and CDR2 YNNKEL (reference sequence). This CDR3 region has 14 residues. CDR3 in amino acids: CASSQMTSQETQYF. The CDR3 region has the DNA TGTGCCAGCAGCCAAATGACATCCCAAGAGACCCAGTACTTC.

This clonotype came up a few times. The CDR3 region has the DNA TGCGCCAGCAGCTTGGATGGTGATCCCACAGATACGCAGTATTTT. This codes for CASSLDGDPTDTQYF. V usage is TRBV5-1 and J usage is TRBJ2-3; no firm D call. Germline V gene lookup returns CDR1 SGHRS and CDR2 YFSETQ. The CDR3 covers 15 residues. The germline V and J ends were trimmed by 0 bases and 2 bases, with 10 bases remaining between them. Full variable domain (outside the CDR3, taken from reference TRBV5-1 and TRBJ2-3): KAGVTQTPRYLIKTRGQQVTLSCSPISGHRSVSWYQQTPGQGLQFLFEYFSETQRNKGNFPGRFSGRQFSNSRSEMNVSTLELGDSALYLCASSLDGDPTDTQYFGPGTRLTVL.

CDR3 nucleotides: TGCAGTGCTAGAGGACTAGCGGGGGGTAGTGAGCAGTTCTTC. Protein product: CSARGLAGGSEQFF. The gene calls are TRBV20-1 and TRBJ2-1; TRBD2 aligns across 13 bases. The junction had 3 bases not matched to a gene; V was cut back by 1 base and J by 9 bases. The CDR3 totals 14 residues. CDR1 and CDR2 (germline): DFQATT, SNEGSKA (reference sequence).

The gene calls are TRBV18 and TRBJ2-3; the D gene could be TRBD1 or TRBD2 (6 bases each). The V end was cut by 3 bases, the J end by 2 bases, with 21 bases between. CDR1 KGHSH and CDR2 LQKENI come from the germline V gene. The CDR3 covers 18 residues. CDR3 coding DNA: TGTGCCAGCTCACCTGCAATGGGGGCGGGACTTATCACAGATACGCAGTATTTT. Its protein product is CASSPAMGAGLITDTQYF.

This chain links TRBV29-1 with TRBJ2-7, with a tentative D call TRBD1 (6 bases). Germline CDR1 reads SQVTM; CDR2 reads ANQGSEA. V lost 7 bases, J lost 4 bases, and 14 bases lay in between. This CDR3 spans 12 amino acids. The CDR3 sequence is CSAMDSDYEQYF. The CDR3 coding sequence is TGCAGCGCAATGGACAGCGATTACGAGCAGTACTTC.

This clonotype was counted only a few times. The chain combines TRBV3-1 with TRBJ1-2, with D hard to call. Looked up from germline, CDR1 is LGHDT and CDR2 is YNNKEL (reference sequence). Between the trimmed V and J ends, which lost 0 bases and 5 bases, there was a span of 4 bases. This CDR3 spans 12 amino acids. The DNA for the CDR3 is TGTGCCAGCAGCCAAGAGACATATGGCTACACCTTC. It is translated as CASSQETYGYTF.

The chain has TRBV20-1 and TRBJ2-1, with D tentatively TRBD1 (6 bases). Germline CDR1 and CDR2: DFQATT and SNEGSKA (reference sequence). The V gene lost 6 bases and the J gene lost 2 bases, with 17 bases spanning the gap. This CDR3 contains 15 residues. CDR3 loop: CSATDSRWPYNEQFF. CDR3 coding DNA: TGCAGTGCAACGGACAGCAGGTGGCCCTACAATGAGCAGTTCTTC.

CDR3 protein: CASSWVGGAREQFF. The CDR3 bases are TGTGCCAGCAGCTGGGTCGGGGGGGCCCGGGAGCAGTTCTTC. V usage is TRBV7-9 and J usage is TRBJ2-1, with 8 bases matching TRBD2. The CDR3 has 14 amino acids. Germline assignment: CDR1 SEHNR and CDR2 FQNEAQ (reference sequence). With V trimmed by 4 bases and J by 10 bases, 9 bases remained unmatched.

This clonotype occurred a few times. The chain combines TRBV7-8 with TRBJ2-1; 8 bases fit TRBD2. The ends lost 4 bases at V and 4 bases at J; junction bases unmatched: 9. Germline assignment: CDR1 SGHVS and CDR2 FQNEAQ. The CDR3 covers 16 residues. This CDR3 reads CASSSYIERGYNEQFF. As DNA, the CDR3 is TGTGCCAGCAGCTCGTACATTGAGCGGGGGTACAATGAGCAGTTCTTC.

This chain connects TRBV20-1 to TRBJ1-5; D uncertain. Trimming cost V 3 bases and J 3 bases, with 12 bases left between them. The germline V gene encodes CDR1 DFQATT and CDR2 SNEGSKA (reference sequence). The CDR3 loop spans 14 amino acids. The DNA for the CDR3 is TGCAGTGCTAGTCGGCAGATATACAATCAGCCCCAGCATTTT. Translating gives CSASRQIYNQPQHF.

The chain recombines TRBV12-3 or TRBV12-4 with TRBJ1-5; TRBD1 might be the D (6 bases). V shed 6 bases and J shed 0 bases, with 9 bases lying between them. This CDR3 has 14 amino acids. The CDR3 here is CASSQGNSNQPQHF. DNA of the CDR3: TGTGCCAGCAGCCAGGGGAATAGCAATCAGCCCCAGCATTTT.

This clonotype was seen only a few times. The rearrangement links TRBV12-3 or TRBV12-4 to TRBJ2-2, with D hard to call. The CDR3 extends over 13 amino acids. The ends were cut back, 3 bases at V and 7 bases at J, with 9 bases in the middle. DNA for the CDR3: TGTGCCAGCAGTTTGCTTTGGGGCGGGGAGCTGTTTTTT. Translated, it gives CASSLLWGGELFF.

This clonotype has ten or more counts. The V gene is TRBV4-2, the J gene TRBJ1-4, with D tentatively TRBD1 (5 bases). Germline V gives CDR1 LGHNA, CDR2 YNFKEQ. Deletions cut 0 bases from V and 5 bases from J, with 10 bases between. CDR3 length: 15 residues. CDR3 nucleotides: TGTGCCAGCAGCCAAGAAGGGGACTCCAATGAAAAACTGTTTTTT. The encoded protein is CASSQEGDSNEKLFF.

There are a few counts of this clonotype. J is TRBJ1-2 and V is TRBV5-6, with 7 bases identical to TRBD1. The CDR3 contains 15 residues. The germline CDR1 and CDR2 sequences are SGHDT and YYEEEE. The V segment lost 0 bases and the J segment 5 bases; nucleotides outside the gene matches: 7. The CDR3 spells CASSLALRTGYGYTF. For the CDR3, the DNA is TGTGCCAGCAGCTTGGCCCTTCGGACAGGATATGGCTACACCTTC.

This chain connects TRBV29-1 to TRBJ2-3, with D uncertain. This CDR3 contains 12 residues. Trimming took 8 bases from V and 3 from J, leaving 12 bases between them. Germline values: CDR1 SQVTM, CDR2 ANQGSEA. The CDR3, as DNA: TGCAGCTTGATGACTGGAACAGATACGCAGTATTTT. This translates into CSLMTGTDTQYF.

The V call is TRBV6-7, the J call TRBJ2-7; D tentatively fits TRBD1 or TRBD2 (5 bases each). TRBV6-7 counts as an open reading frame of uncertain function. The CDR3 consists of 15 residues. V dropped 2 bases and J dropped 2 bases, with 13 bases sitting between them. CDR3 residues: CASSYPQGPPYEQYF. CDR3 nucleotides: TGTGCCAGCAGTTACCCCCAGGGACCCCCCTACGAGCAGTACTTC.

This clonotype has a count of ten or more. The J gene is TRBJ1-1, the V gene TRBV7-9; D call uncertain. CDR1 and CDR2 (germline): SEHNR, FQNEAQ (reference sequence). Trimming took 6 bases from V and 1 from J, leaving 6 bases between them. CDR3 size: 12 residues. CDR3 in amino acids: CASRLGNTEAFF. Written as DNA, the CDR3 is TGTGCCAGCAGACTAGGGAACACTGAAGCTTTCTTT.

This clonotype was detected only a few times. This rearrangement joins TRBV15 to TRBJ1-4; D call uncertain. The CDR3 covers 12 residues. CDR1 LNHNV and CDR2 YYDKDF come from the germline V gene (reference sequence). V gave up 9 bases and J gave up 3 bases, with 8 bases separating them. Here the CDR3 DNA reads TGTGCCACGGGATTACCTAATGAAAAACTGTTTTTT. It codes for CATGLPNEKLFF. Variable domain in full (rest from reference TRBV15 and TRBJ1-4): DAMVIQNPRYQVTQFGKPVTLSCSQTLNHNVMYWYQQKSSQAPKLLFHYYDKDFNNEADTPDNFQSRRPNTSFCFLDIRSPGLGDTAMYLCATGLPNEKLFFGSGTQLSVL.

This clonotype was recorded a few times. The J gene is TRBJ2-4, the V gene TRBV4-3; TRBD1 or TRBD2 may be the D gene (6 bases each). Germline values: CDR1 LGHNA, CDR2 YSLEER. Trimming took 4 bases from V and 6 from J, leaving 16 bases between them. The CDR3 runs 15 residues. CDR3 loop: CASSLTGGGANIQYF. CDR3 nucleotide sequence: TGCGCCAGCAGCCTCACTGGAGGGGGAGCAAACATTCAGTACTTC.